This TCR beta chain came from a study of T-cell memory formation after mild COVID-19. Study results and limitations: Whether day 37 second-wave clones are SARS-CoV-2-specific was not confirmed. Clones that contracted clustered mainly in CM and EM if CD4+ and in EMRA if CD8+. Contracting clones from day 15 to 85 had balanced CD4/CD8; later expanders favoured CD4+.

TCRdb independently ran MiXCR on the 5' RACE reads; one entry per CDR3 protein. Found here are some 64,000 distinct CDR3 sequences, 9.3% of them singletons; the top ten hold 1.1%. This clonotype came up a few times. Its antigen remains unknown. The CDR3 has 19 amino acids. Germline V gene data show CDR1 as LGHNA and CDR2 as YSLEER. V gave up 1 base and J gave up 0 bases; unmatched junction bases: 10. The chain has TRBV4-3 and TRBJ2-3; 10 positions agree with TRBD2. The receptor was derived from a man younger than 35 who had mild COVID-19 (a few samples of this study predate the infection). Cell type and time point are not known. Sample: PBMCs or a T cell subset sorted from them (not recorded which). This CDR3 reads CASSQAVAGGRSSTDTQYF. The CDR3 DNA reads as TGCGCCAGCAGCCAAGCCGTAGCGGGGGGACGCTCTAGCACAGATACGCAGTATTTT.